This entry is about one T cell receptor (beta chain). This clone has just a few counts. Its antigen is still unknown. No base quality values were provided; no much bigger clone lies one nucleotide off. Whole blood was collected in K2EDTA tubes by collaborating institutions according to the institutions' own protocols. Collaborator samples were shipped for TCRbeta analysis as frozen whole blood, isolated PBMCs, or DNA extracted from either sample type. TCRbeta CDR3 regions were amplified from genomic DNA by means of the immunoSEQ Assay, a bias-controlled multiplex PCR. As for the authors' bioinformatics: The number of nucleated cells in each sample was estimated by amplification of reference gene primers within the assay. To quantify the absolute abundance of each unique TCRbeta CDR3 rearrangement, sequence reads were collapsed and filtered. For each sample, productive Simpson clonality was calculated as the square root of Simpson's diversity index over productive rearrangements. In its TCRdb copy, this immuneACCESS table keeps in-frame sequences only and misses some clones. Where compared with another copy, unresolved V genes explain less than half of these, and the others have no known cause. That table furnishes V, J and clone size, whereas the DNA furnished D and trimming. Recorded for this sample are roughly 87,000 clones; roughly 70% of them occurred a single time. The ten largest clones take up approximately 15% of the sample.

The germline V end is reduced by 3 bases and the J end by 3 bases; junction bases left unmatched: 5. The germline V gene gives CDR1 as SGHRS and CDR2 as YFSETQ. The CDR3 holds 14 amino acids from the cysteine to the phenylalanine. The DNA shown is the 42-base CDR3, in frame from base 1. The entry originates in a study of blood T cell repertoires in COVID-19 (dated by TCRdb to 2018 to 2021). For the study in its entirety: Collaborator samples came from the United States, Italy and Spain and covered acute and convalescent phases of COVID-19. Deeply sampled blood TCRbeta repertoires from subjects exposed to, actively infected with, or recovered from COVID-19 were included in the dataset. Nearly every sample came with metadata listing a de-identified subject ID, COVID-19 status, age in years and sex. The samples were drawn from two sources: the first 160 participants of the ongoing ImmuneRACE study, and fewer than 1,500 subjects contributed by 6 global collaborators. HLA class I and class II types, where available, came from metadata supplied by the sample provider rather than from assay-based typing. The material from the prospective study consisted of cDNA or gDNA derived from T cells, B-cell-depleted T cells, or PBMCs. The repertoires were made available in a free public database intended to serve as a resource for research on the immune response to SARS-CoV-2.

Study-level results and caveats: How much clinical and demographic metadata was included differed by source and by participant, and the metadata was provided uncurated.

The sequence joins TRBV5-1 to TRBJ2-5, and TRBD2 matches 7 of the central bases. Sequencing was carried out using peripheral blood. The sequence was collected from an elderly woman with acute or convalescent COVID-19. The DNA sequence is as follows: TGCGCCAGCAGCTACGGGCTAGCGGAAGAGACCCAGTACTTC. It translates as CASSYGLAEETQYF. This CDR3, with the reference TRBV5-1 and TRBJ2-5 proteins standing in past its ends, gives the full variable domain KAGVTQTPRYLIKTRGQQVTLSCSPISGHRSVSWYQQTPGQGLQFLFEYFSETQRNKGNFPGRFSGRQFSNSRSEMNVSTLELGDSALYLCASSYGLAEETQYFGPGTRLLVL.